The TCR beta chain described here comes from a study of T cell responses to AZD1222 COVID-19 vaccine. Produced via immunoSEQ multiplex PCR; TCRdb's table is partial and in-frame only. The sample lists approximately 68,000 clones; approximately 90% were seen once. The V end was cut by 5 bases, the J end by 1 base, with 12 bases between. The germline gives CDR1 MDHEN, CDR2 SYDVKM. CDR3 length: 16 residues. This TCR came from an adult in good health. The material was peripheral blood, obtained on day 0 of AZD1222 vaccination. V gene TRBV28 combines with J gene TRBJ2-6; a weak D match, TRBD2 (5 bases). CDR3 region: CASSLPGGSGANVLTF. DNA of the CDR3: TGTGCCAGCAGTCTCCCAGGCGGGTCTGGGGCCAACGTCCTGACTTTC.